This passage covers 15 T cell receptor beta chains from one sample sequenced in a study of cytomegalovirus exposure and HLA in healthy donors. Repertoires were generated with immunoSEQ multiplex PCR, while TCRdb's copy carries only in-frame clones and drops some. The sample yields some 310,000 clones, 70% to 90% seen once. Material for sequencing was PBMCs. Every receptor here comes from a man younger than 45 in good health and CMV-seronegative.

V is TRBV5-6 and J is TRBJ1-5; D remains ambiguous. The CDR3 is 14 residues long. V lost 4 bases and J 0 bases, leaving 8 bases between the germline ends. Germline values: CDR1 SGHDT, CDR2 YYEEEE. As DNA, the CDR3 is TGTGCCAGCAGCCCGGGTCATAGCAATCAGCCCCAGCATTTT. Amino acid sequence: CASSPGHSNQPQHF.

V usage is TRBV27 and J usage is TRBJ2-1, with 9 bases fitting TRBD1. Per the germline V gene, CDR1 is MNHEY and CDR2 is SMNVEV (reference sequence). V shed 4 bases, J shed 2 bases, and the junction held 6 bases outside the gene matches. The CDR3 length is 16 residues. CDR3 sequence reads: CASSSLGQGPYNEQFF. As DNA, the CDR3 is TGTGCCAGCAGTTCACTCGGACAGGGGCCCTACAATGAGCAGTTCTTC.

The V call is TRBV19, the J call TRBJ2-7; 8 nucleotides agree with TRBD1. Germline V gives CDR1 LNHDA, CDR2 SQIVND (reference sequence). V shed 5 bases, J shed 4 bases, and the junction held 10 bases outside the gene matches. The CDR3 has 15 amino acids. CDR3 DNA sequence: TGTGCCAGTAGTGAGATGGGACAGGCTAATTACGAGCAGTACTTC. This sequence encodes CASSEMGQANYEQYF.

The chain has TRBV5-1 and TRBJ2-7; 7 bases fit TRBD1. The V segment lost 1 base and the J segment 6 bases; nucleotides outside the gene matches: 16. From germline, CDR1 is SGHRS and CDR2 YFSETQ. The CDR3 runs to 17 residues. The CDR3 bases are TGCGCCAGCAGCTTGAAACCAAGTAGTGACAGGGCTTTCGAGCAGTACTTC. It yields the protein CASSLKPSSDRAFEQYF.

This clone has a single count. This rearrangement joins TRBV13 to TRBJ1-6; D is possibly TRBD1 (6 bases). Germline CDR1 and CDR2: PRHDT and FYEKMQ (reference sequence). The length of the CDR3 is 15 residues. With 5 bases removed from V and 6 bases from J, the gap between germline ends came to 14 bases. CDR3 nucleotides: TGTGCCAGCAGCCCGACAGGTTATCGTAATTCACCCCTCCACTTT. Protein: CASSPTGYRNSPLHF.

The gene calls are TRBV4-1 and TRBJ1-4, with 7 positions matching TRBD1. CDR1 is MGHRA, CDR2 YSYEKL, per germline. The CDR3 loop spans 16 amino acids. V dropped 3 bases and J dropped 4; count of bases not matched to a gene: 8. CDR3 in amino acids: CASSQKPTGFNEKLFF. CDR3 in DNA: TGCGCCAGCAGCCAGAAACCGACAGGGTTTAATGAAAAACTGTTTTTT.

The chain has TRBV18 and TRBJ2-1; a possible D gene is TRBD1 (6 bases). CDR1 KGHSH and CDR2 LQKENI come from the germline V gene. This CDR3 region has 14 residues. Trimming shortened V by 0 bases and J by 5 bases, and 8 bases separated the two germline ends. CDR3 sequence (DNA): TGTGCCAGCTCACCACCGGGGACAAACAATGAGCAGTTCTTC. The encoded protein is CASSPPGTNNEQFF.

V gene TRBV7-6 combines with J gene TRBJ1-6; D not resolved. Germline V lookup: CDR1 SGHVS, CDR2 FNYEAQ. The CDR3 is 13 amino acids. V was shortened by 1 base and J by 10 bases, with 8 bases between the two germline ends. In DNA, the CDR3 is TGTGCCAGCAGCTTAGTGTTGGAGTCACCCCTCCACTTT. The encoded protein is CASSLVLESPLHF.

The chain employs TRBV30 and TRBJ1-4; D unresolved. Germline CDR1 GTSNPN, CDR2 SVGIG (reference sequence). The CDR3 runs 13 residues. V lost 1 base and J 7 bases, leaving 10 bases between the germline ends. CDR3 amino acids: CAWSAGGPEKLFF. In DNA, the CDR3 is TGTGCCTGGAGTGCGGGCGGGCCTGAAAAACTGTTTTTT. Filled out from reference TRBV30 and TRBJ1-4, the complete variable domain reads SQTIHQWPATLVQPVGSPLSLECTVEGTSNPNLYWYRQAAGRGLQLLFYSVGIGQISSEVPQNLSASRPQDRQFILSSKKLLLSDSGFYLCAWSAGGPEKLFFGSGTQLSVL.

The chain uses TRBV2 and TRBJ2-1; possibly TRBD2 for D (5 bases). This CDR3 region has 16 residues. CDR1 and CDR2 from the germline V gene are SNHLY and FYNNEI. With 3 bases removed from V and 2 bases from J, the gap between germline ends came to 14 bases. CDR3 nucleotide sequence: TGTGCCAGCAGTGATGGTGAGGGATACGCCTACAATGAGCAGTTCTTC. This translates into CASSDGEGYAYNEQFF.

This clone was counted a single time. CDR3 sequence (DNA): TGTGCCAGCAGCCACAGGGACGATAACTATGGCTACACCTTC. This codes for CASSHRDDNYGYTF. The rearrangement links TRBV5-4 to TRBJ1-2, with D tentatively TRBD1 (6 bases). V lost 4 bases, J lost 1 base, and 11 bases lay in between. CDR1 SGHNT and CDR2 YYREEE come from the germline V gene (reference sequence). The CDR3 is 14 amino acids.

On this clone: Other nucleotide sequences in the sample specify the same CDR3. The rearrangement links TRBV29-1 to TRBJ2-7; D gene ambiguous. The V end was cut by 4 bases, the J end by 0 bases, with 7 bases between. The CDR3 loop spans 12 amino acids. Germline assignment: CDR1 SQVTM and CDR2 ANQGSEA. The CDR3: CSVGVRSYEQYF. The CDR3 DNA reads as TGCAGCGTTGGCGTCCGCTCCTACGAGCAGTACTTC.

J is TRBJ2-7 and V is TRBV4-1, with D possibly matching TRBD2 (5 bases). In germline, CDR1 is MGHRA, CDR2 YSYEKL. V lost 0 bases, J lost 4 bases, and 7 bases lay in between. This CDR3 has 13 residues. Written as DNA, the CDR3 is TGCGCCAGCAGCCAAGAGTCGGGATACGAGCAGTACTTC. Amino acids: CASSQESGYEQYF.

V gene TRBV7-2 combines with J gene TRBJ2-7; 7 bases agree with TRBD2. This CDR3 has 14 amino acids. J lost 3 bases, V lost 1 base, and 3 bases had no gene match. The germline V gene has CDR1 SGHTA and CDR2 FQGNSA. The CDR3 sequence is CASSLVGEGYEQYF. As DNA, the CDR3 is TGTGCCAGCAGCTTAGTAGGGGAGGGCTACGAGCAGTACTTC.

This clone occurred a few times. The rearrangement joins TRBV11-2 to TRBJ2-2; possibly TRBD2 for D (6 bases). The CDR3 runs 13 residues. Trimming cost V 2 bases and J 5 bases, with 6 bases left between them. The germline CDR1 and CDR2 sequences are SGHAT and FQNNGV. The DNA for the CDR3 is TGTGCCAGCAGCTTACGGGGGACCGGGGAGCTGTTTTTT. Translated, it gives CASSLRGTGELFF.